The entry below gives a single T cell receptor beta chain sequence along with its context. Its antigen is not identified. Expressed TCRB transcripts were sequenced because the entire RNA isolate underwent reverse transcription. The repertoire was sequenced with immunoSEQ multiplex PCR; TCRdb's copy has only in-frame clones and lacks some. The sample records under 350,000 clones, approximately 14% being singletons. Every participating donor gave one draw, a heparinised blood sample averaging around 100 mL. These data originate in a study of beta chain features in type 1 diabetes. Points from the study as a whole: Significant though moderate, a shortening of TCRB CDR3s appeared in all four CD4+ subsets of Type 1 diabetes patients. Shorter templates might be favored by PCR, equally in patients and controls.

V lost 3 bases and J lost 2, with 6 bases in between. From germline, CDR1 is MDHEN and CDR2 SYDVKM. The CDR3 has 13 residues. Sequencing was performed on naive CD4+ T cells from blood. The chain joins TRBV28 to TRBJ2-3, with no clear D. The sequence was collected from a man aged 25 to 45 with type 1 diabetes. The CDR3 nucleotides are TGTGCCAGCAGTTTCGGAGACACAGATACGCAGTATTTT. Translated, it gives CASSFGDTDTQYF. The variable domain in full, with the rest retrieved from reference TRBV28 and TRBJ2-3, is DVKVTQSSRYLVKRTGEKVFLECVQDMDHENMFWYRQDPGLGLRLIYFSYDVKMKEKGDIPEGYSVSREKKERFSLILESASTNQTSMYLCASSFGDTDTQYFGPGTRLTVL.